Sequencing of this T cell receptor (beta chain) was carried out in a study of control samples from healthy donors and cancer patients. CDR3 length: 15 residues. V was trimmed by 6 bases and J by 0 bases, leaving 12 bases between them. From germline, CDR1 is SGHNT and CDR2 YENEEA. Repertoires were generated with immunoSEQ multiplex PCR, while TCRdb's copy carries only in-frame clones and drops some. Of some 140,000 clones listed, roughly 91% are singletons. This clonotype was obtained from a man aged 50-60 years with head and neck cancer. The rearrangement joins TRBV11-3 to TRBJ2-1; D not certain. The source material was PBMCs. The CDR3 coding sequence is TGTGCCAGCAGTTCAACAGTGACCTCCTACAATGAGCAGTTCTTC. Its protein is CASSSTVTSYNEQFF.